Listed here are 30 T cell receptor beta chains from one sample, sequenced in a study of beta chain features in type 1 diabetes. What these receptors recognize is not known. Reverse transcription of all isolated RNA meant that expressed TCRB transcripts were sequenced. Sequenced by immunoSEQ multiplex PCR; TCRdb stores in-frame clones only, minus some. The sample includes around 710,000 clones, around 11% seen only once; the top ten take approximately 0.11%. Study results and limitations: Shortening of TCRB CDR3s, moderate but significant, appeared in all four CD4+ subsets of Type 1 diabetes patients.

The sequenced sample consisted of naive CD4+ T cells from blood. The receptors here all came from a man aged 25-40 years with type 1 diabetes.

The chain uses TRBV6-1 and TRBJ2-4; D call uncertain. The germline V gene encodes CDR1 MNHNS and CDR2 SASEGT. Trimming took 1 base from V and 0 from J, leaving 4 bases between them. This CDR3 comprises 14 residues. The CDR3, as DNA: TGTGCCAGCAGTGAAGTTCTAGCCAAAAACATTCAGTACTTC. Residues: CASSEVLAKNIQYF.

This clone has only a few counts. The chain is built from TRBV7-9 and TRBJ1-2; D is possibly TRBD1 (5 bases). Germline CDR1 is SEHNR and CDR2 is FQNEAQ (reference sequence). The CDR3 is 15 amino acids. V lost 5 bases to trimming and J lost 4 bases, with 17 bases between them. In nucleotides, the CDR3 is TGTGCCAGCAGCCCCCTTTTAGCAGGGTCCTATGGCTACACCTTC. It translates to CASSPLLAGSYGYTF.

The rearrangement uses TRBV10-3 and TRBJ2-3; TRBD2 matches at 7 bases. The V and J ends lost 5 bases and 1 base, in that order; junction bases with no gene match: 6. The CDR3 loop spans 15 amino acids. The germline gives CDR1 ENHRY, CDR2 SYGVKD. The CDR3 here is CAISLSSGGTDTQYF. The CDR3 DNA reads TGTGCCATCAGTTTGTCCAGCGGGGGCACAGATACGCAGTATTTT.

This clone was detected only once. This rearrangement joins TRBV9 to TRBJ1-6; 8 bases are shared with TRBD1. Germline CDR1 and CDR2: SGDLS and YYNGEE. The junction had 7 bases not matched to a gene; V was cut back by 2 bases and J by 6 bases. The CDR3 runs to 16 residues. The CDR3 loop is CASSVKGQGTNSPLHF. Written as DNA, the CDR3 is TGTGCCAGCAGCGTTAAAGGACAGGGTACTAATTCACCCCTCCACTTT.

This clone was seen a few times. The V and J genes are TRBV30 and TRBJ1-5, with D perhaps TRBD1 (6 bases). V lost 0 bases to trimming and J lost 6 bases, with 15 bases between them. The CDR3 runs to 15 residues. Germline V gives CDR1 GTSNPN, CDR2 SVGIG (reference sequence). The CDR3 DNA follows: TGTGCCTGGAGTGTACCCGGGGGGGCGGGTCAGCCCCAGCATTTT. Its protein product is CAWSVPGGAGQPQHF.

The J gene is TRBJ2-7, the V gene TRBV28; 9 nucleotides align to TRBD1. The germline V gene has CDR1 MDHEN and CDR2 SYDVKM. The V segment lost 2 bases and the J segment 6 bases; nucleotides outside the gene matches: 8. This CDR3 has 15 residues. The CDR3, as DNA: TGTGCCAGCAGTTTAGGTGGGACAGGGACCTCCGAGCAGTACTTC. This translates into CASSLGGTGTSEQYF.

Concerning this clone: In the same sample, other DNA sequences code for this CDR3. The gene calls are TRBV18 and TRBJ2-7, with TRBD1 matching 8 bases. With 3 bases clipped from V and 2 bases from J, the junction kept 3 bases outside the gene matches. The CDR3 has 14 residues. Germline CDR1 and CDR2: KGHSH and LQKENI. The CDR3 nucleotides are TGTGCCAGCTCACCGACAGGGGATACCTACGAGCAGTACTTC. Translation gives CASSPTGDTYEQYF.

The CDR3 loop reads CASSGGDTEAFF. In DNA form, the CDR3 reads TGTGCCAGCAGCGGAGGGGACACTGAAGCTTTCTTT. The J gene is TRBJ1-1, the V gene TRBV9; D is possibly TRBD1 (5 bases). This CDR3 contains 12 residues. The germline CDR1 and CDR2 sequences are SGDLS and YYNGEE. The V end was cut by 3 bases, the J end by 3 bases, with 6 bases between.

The sample holds a few counts of this clone. The V and J genes are TRBV9 and TRBJ2-6; 12 bases match TRBD1. CDR3 size: 19 residues. Germline loops: CDR1 SGDLS, CDR2 YYNGEE. The J segment lost 0 bases and the V segment lost 4 bases, leaving 8 bases of the junction unmatched. The CDR3 spells CASSTNPGQGASGANVLTF. CDR3 coding DNA: TGTGCCAGCAGCACGAATCCGGGACAGGGGGCCTCTGGGGCCAACGTCCTGACTTTC.

The V call is TRBV14, the J call TRBJ2-7; 8 nucleotides line up with TRBD1. This CDR3 region has 15 residues. Unmatched junction bases numbered 7, after V lost 3 bases and J lost 3 bases. Per germline, CDR1 SGHDN and CDR2 FVKESK. The CDR3 bases are TGTGCCAGCAGCCACTTTCAGGACAGGGTCTACGAGCAGTACTTC. Translating it yields CASSHFQDRVYEQYF.

The table lists this clone with a few counts. V usage is TRBV4-3 and J usage is TRBJ2-3; D unclear. CDR1 is LGHNA, CDR2 YSLEER, per germline. The CDR3 sequence is 14 residues long. Trimming stripped 1 base from V and 1 base from J, with 6 bases between. Written as DNA, the CDR3 is TGCGCCAGCAGCCAAGTTTCCGGCACAGATACGCAGTATTTT. Translation gives CASSQVSGTDTQYF.

The rearrangement joins TRBV19 to TRBJ2-1; 11 bases align to TRBD2. Germline loops: CDR1 LNHDA, CDR2 SQIVND (reference sequence). The CDR3 totals 16 residues. V gave up 5 bases and J gave up 12 bases; unmatched junction bases: 15. Written as DNA, the CDR3 is TGTGCCAGTAGTTCGAATCTAGCGGGGGGCCGGCAGGGGCAGTTCTTC. Its protein product is CASSSNLAGGRQGQFF.

This clone appeared a few times. This rearrangement joins TRBV2 to TRBJ2-1, with TRBD2 as a possible D gene (5 bases). Trimming removed 2 bases from V and 4 bases from J, with 9 bases in between. This CDR3 has 14 amino acids. CDR1 and CDR2 from the germline V gene are SNHLY and FYNNEI. The CDR3 loop is CASSELAAYNEQFF. The CDR3 region has the DNA TGTGCCAGCAGTGAACTAGCAGCATACAATGAGCAGTTCTTC.

A few counts support this clone. The rearrangement links TRBV5-1 to TRBJ2-2; 8 bases fit TRBD2. J was trimmed by 1 base and V by 5 bases; bases with no gene match: 7. This CDR3 region has 16 residues. Looked up from germline, CDR1 is SGHRS and CDR2 is YFSETQ. The CDR3 sequence: CASRPILAGNTGELFF. In nucleotides, the CDR3 is TGCGCCAGCAGGCCGATCCTAGCGGGGAACACCGGGGAGCTGTTTTTT.

V gene TRBV9 combines with J gene TRBJ1-6, with 8 bases identical to TRBD1. This CDR3 spans 16 amino acids. Unmatched junction bases numbered 7, after V lost 0 bases and J lost 8 bases. The germline V gene encodes CDR1 SGDLS and CDR2 YYNGEE. The CDR3 protein is CASSVGTGGLDSPLHF. CDR3 nucleotides: TGTGCCAGCAGCGTAGGTACAGGGGGTCTCGATTCACCCCTCCACTTT.

This clone has a handful of counts. The same CDR3 also results from other DNA sequences found in this sample. This chain connects TRBV29-1 to TRBJ2-3; the D gene is possibly TRBD1 (5 bases). This CDR3 is built from 11 residues. Per germline, CDR1 SQVTM and CDR2 ANQGSEA. The V gene lost 3 bases and the J gene lost 6 bases, with 7 bases spanning the gap. The CDR3 sequence is CSVDRADTQYF. CDR3 bases: TGCAGCGTTGACAGGGCGGATACGCAGTATTTT.

This clone was observed a few times. The J gene is TRBJ1-2, the V gene TRBV30; 10 bases agree with TRBD1. Germline loops: CDR1 GTSNPN, CDR2 SVGIG (reference sequence). V lost 3 bases, J lost 4 bases, and 5 bases stayed unmatched. This CDR3 is built from 14 residues. The CDR3 bases are TGTGCCTGGAGGAGGGACAGGGGAGGCTATGGCTACACCTTC. It is translated as CAWRRDRGGYGYTF.

This CDR3 is CASSSQGQRDTQYF. The DNA of the CDR3 is TGCGCCAGCAGTTCACAGGGGCAAAGGGATACGCAGTATTTT. The chain uses TRBV5-1 and TRBJ2-3; 7 bases map to TRBD1. Trimming took 5 bases from V and 6 from J; bases not matched to a gene: 9. CDR1 is SGHRS and CDR2 is YFSETQ in the germline V gene. The CDR3 totals 14 residues.

The chain couples TRBV7-2 to TRBJ2-7; no clear D gene. The CDR3 is made up of 13 amino acids. V gave up 4 bases and J gave up 3 bases, with 10 bases separating them. Germline-derived CDR1 and CDR2 are SGHTA and FQGNSA. CDR3: CASSSGSNYEQYF. In DNA, the CDR3 is TGTGCCAGCAGCTCCGGGTCAAACTACGAGCAGTACTTC.

The chain joins TRBV18 to TRBJ1-2; D remains ambiguous. The CDR3 covers 14 residues. CDR1 and CDR2 (germline): KGHSH, LQKENI. V was pared by 0 bases and J by 6 bases, with 11 bases between. The CDR3 sequence: CASSPPYSINGYTF. The CDR3 DNA reads TGTGCCAGCTCACCACCGTACAGCATCAATGGCTACACCTTC.

On this clone: The sample holds other DNA sequences that translate to the same CDR3. The CDR3 nucleotides read TGCAGCGTTCTCCAGGGAAATAGCAATCAGCCCCAGCATTTT. As protein: CSVLQGNSNQPQHF. This chain uses TRBV29-1 with TRBJ1-5, with a tentative D call TRBD1 (5 bases). The V gene lost 5 bases and the J gene lost 0 bases, with 11 bases spanning the gap. From germline, CDR1 is SQVTM and CDR2 ANQGSEA. This CDR3 region has 14 residues.

The J gene is TRBJ2-5, the V gene TRBV6-5; D is perhaps TRBD2 (6 bases). The CDR3 runs to 14 residues. V dropped 2 bases and J dropped 4 bases, with 11 bases sitting between them. CDR1 MNHEY and CDR2 SVGAGI come from the germline V gene. The CDR3 nucleotides read TGTGCCAGCAGTTACAAGGGGCGGGGAGAGACCCAGTACTTC. It specifies CASSYKGRGETQYF.

This clone was counted between two and nine times. The V and J genes are TRBV2 and TRBJ2-2; the match to TRBD1 covers 8 bases. Germline V gene sequence: CDR1 SNHLY, CDR2 FYNNEI. The junction had 10 bases not matched to a gene; V was cut back by 9 bases and J by 7 bases. The CDR3 has 14 residues. CDR3 sequence: CASAGGSGGGELFF. The CDR3 nucleotides are TGTGCCAGTGCAGGGGGCTCTGGTGGCGGGGAGCTGTTTTTT.

This rearrangement joins TRBV11-2 to TRBJ1-6; D possibly corresponds to TRBD1 (5 bases). The V end lost 8 bases, the J end lost 6 bases, and 14 bases lay between the germline ends. This CDR3 has 14 amino acids. Germline V lookup: CDR1 SGHAT, CDR2 FQNNGV. CDR3 amino acids: CASAPGIGNSPLHF. The CDR3 DNA is TGTGCCAGCGCCCCAGGGATAGGTAATTCACCCCTCCACTTT.

This chain connects TRBV25-1 to TRBJ1-2; 7 bases line up with TRBD1. The CDR3 is 14 amino acids. With 6 bases clipped from V and 3 bases from J, the junction kept 7 bases outside the gene matches. Germline values: CDR1 MGHDK, CDR2 SYGVNS. The CDR3, as DNA: TGTGCCAGCAGGCGAGACAGGGATGACTATGGCTACACCTTC. It yields the protein CASRRDRDDYGYTF.

This clone was seen a handful of times. J is TRBJ1-2 and V is TRBV28; D may be TRBD1 (5 bases). Trimming took off 6 bases at V and 4 bases at J, with 15 bases between the two ends. The CDR3 is 14 amino acids. The germline V gene has CDR1 MDHEN and CDR2 SYDVKM. The CDR3 reads CASRKNRIFYGYTF. The DNA of the CDR3 is TGTGCCAGCAGAAAAAACAGGATCTTCTATGGCTACACCTTC.

This clone was counted between two and nine times. The chain is built from TRBV14 and TRBJ1-2; D is unresolved. CDR3 length equals 15 residues. The V and J ends lost 2 bases and 7 bases respectively, with 17 bases between them. The germline gives CDR1 SGHDN, CDR2 FVKESK. This CDR3 is CASSQSSPRAGGYTF. Here the CDR3 DNA reads TGTGCCAGCAGCCAATCCTCTCCGAGGGCCGGTGGCTACACCTTC. Full variable domain (missing parts from reference TRBV14 and TRBJ1-2): EAGVTQFPSHSVIEKGQTVTLRCDPISGHDNLYWYRRVMGKEIKFLLHFVKESKQDESGMPNNRFLAERTGGTYSTLKVQPAELEDSGVYFCASSQSSPRAGGYTFGSGTRLTVV.

This clone was seen only a few times. This chain links TRBV2 with TRBJ1-5; maybe TRBD1 (6 bases). The CDR3 is 13 residues long. Per the germline V gene, CDR1 is SNHLY and CDR2 is FYNNEI. V lost 8 bases, J lost 3 bases, and 11 bases lay in between. The CDR3 region has the DNA TGTGCCAGCGGCGGGGGCCCCAATCAGCCCCAGCATTTT. It specifies CASGGGPNQPQHF.

For this clone: An end of the junction differs from the germline gene, which may be a read error. The chain combines TRBV2 with TRBJ1-5, with D possibly TRBD1 on 5 matching bases. The CDR3 runs 14 residues. Per the germline V gene, CDR1 is SNHLY and CDR2 is FYNNEI. This CDR3 is CASGDRSNNQPQHF. The CDR3 DNA follows: TGTGCCAGCGGTGACAGATCAAATAATCAGCCCCAGCATTTT.

This clone was seen only once. The sample has other DNA sequences that encode this CDR3 too. The J gene is TRBJ2-2, the V gene TRBV4-2; D unresolved. Germline lookup yields CDR1 LGHNA and CDR2 YNFKEQ. The CDR3 extends over 14 amino acids. V shed 3 bases and J shed 2 bases, with 7 bases lying between them. The CDR3 sequence: CASSQAPNTGELFF. The CDR3 bases are TGTGCCAGCAGCCAGGCCCCCAACACCGGGGAGCTGTTTTTT.